The T cell receptor beta chain described here comes from a study of T cell repertoires in cytomegalovirus infection. This clonotype was observed a handful of times. No antigen is known for it. Germline-derived CDR1 and CDR2 are MNHNY and SVGAGI (reference sequence). V was clipped by 0 bases and J by 6 bases, with 15 bases between them. There are 16 residues in the CDR3. TCRdb passed the reads through MiXCR, listing each CDR3 protein once. The table has some 940,000 distinct CDR3 sequences, 25% to 40% seen once. The clonotype was recovered from a human donor in good health (CMV status not recorded). Some clones in this sample may be carry-over from other donors' samples. The rearrangement joins TRBV6-6 to TRBJ1-5; D unclear. The sample was cultured CD8+ T cells from PBMCs, taken from culture after CMV antigen stimulation. CDR3 nucleotides: TGTGCCAGCAGTTACTCTTCAGAGGCGAGGGTTCAGCCCCAGCATTTT. Translation gives CASSYSSEARVQPQHF.